This is a list of T cell receptor beta chains from one sample in a study of blood T cell repertoires in COVID-19. Only in-frame clones appear in the TCRdb table, and some are missing; sequencing was by immunoSEQ multiplex PCR. This repertoire shows over 200,000 clones, 70% to 90% found once; its top ten account for 10% to 12%. The material sequenced was PBMCs or T cells enriched from blood (not recorded which). Source of these receptors: a man aged 25 to 45 who had recovered from COVID-19. The CDR3 runs from the conserved cysteine through the conserved F or W. D genes are given only for firm matches. For some rows the clone size is stated as once, few or many, or as a class when expanded; others skip it.

j_gene,d_gene,v_gene,abundance,CDR3nt,CDR3aa
TRBJ1-2,.,TRBV5-5,.,TGTGCCAGCAGCTTTGGGGCTGGGCAGGTTGCTGGCTACACCTTC,CASSFGAGQVAGYTF
TRBJ2-1,.,TRBV15,.,TGTGCCACCAGCAGAACTAGCCAGGCCAATGAGCAGTTCTTC,CATSRTSQANEQFF
TRBJ1-4,.,TRBV27,.,TGTGCCTCGGCAACTAATGAAAAACTGTTTTTT,CASATNEKLFF
TRBJ2-7,.,TRBV30,.,TGTGCCTGGAGCCCAATCAACGAGCAGTACTTC,CAWSPINEQYF
TRBJ1-1,.,TRBV11-3,.,TGTGCCAGCAGCTTAGATAGCGGCACTGAAGCTTTCTTT,CASSLDSGTEAFF
TRBJ1-1,.,TRBV7-2,.,TGTGCCAGCAGCTCCCGACAGCTGGGGGGCACTGAAGCTTTCTTT,CASSSRQLGGTEAFF
TRBJ2-1,TRBD2,TRBV9,.,TGTGCCAGCAGCGTAGGTAGCGGGGGGGCCGGGTATGAGCAGTTCTTC,CASSVGSGGAGYEQFF
TRBJ1-1,.,TRBV7-9,.,TGTGCCAGCAGCTTGGGGGCCTTGAACACTGAAGCTTTCTTT,CASSLGALNTEAFF
TRBJ2-1,TRBD2,TRBV19,.,TGTGCCAGTAGTCCCCCCGATTGGTTGGGCGGGGGAAATGAGCAGTTCTTC,CASSPPDWLGGGNEQFF
TRBJ1-2,TRBD1,TRBV30,.,TGTGCCTGGAGTCAAACCCGACAGGGAGGCTACACCTTC,CAWSQTRQGGYTF
TRBJ1-6,TRBD1,TRBV6-5,.,TGTGCCAGCAGATGGACAGGAGAAAATTCACCCCTCCACTTT,CASRWTGENSPLHF
TRBJ1-6,.,TRBV5-5,.,TGTGCCAGCAGCTTGTCACAGGAATCACCCCTCCACTTT,CASSLSQESPLHF
TRBJ1-2,TRBD1,TRBV7-2,.,TGTGCCAGCAGTTCCGGGACAGGGGTCTATGGCTACACCTTC,CASSSGTGVYGYTF
TRBJ2-1,TRBD2,TRBV28,.,TGTGCCAGCAGTTCGCCCGGCGGGAGGGCCCTGTTCAATGAGCAGTTCTTC,CASSSPGGRALFNEQFF
TRBJ1-2,.,TRBV24-1,.,TGTGCCACCAGTGATTTGGTGGGGAGTGGCTACACCTTC,CATSDLVGSGYTF
TRBJ1-2,.,TRBV30,.,TGTGCCTGGAGTCAATATTTTTCAGGGGCAATCTATGGCTACACCTTC,CAWSQYFSGAIYGYTF
TRBJ1-2,TRBD1,TRBV7-8,.,TGTGCCAGCAGCTCGGGACAGGGGGTAGCGGGCTACACCTTC,CASSSGQGVAGYTF
TRBJ1-2,.,TRBV9,.,TGTGCCAGCAGCGTAGTGGGGGGCTATGGCTACACCTTC,CASSVVGGYGYTF
TRBJ2-7,TRBD1,TRBV27,.,TGTGCCAGCAGTTTGAGGGGACAGGGCCTGGAGCAGTACTTC,CASSLRGQGLEQYF
TRBJ1-2,TRBD1,TRBV30,.,TGTGCCTGGGACAGGGGGCGTTTGGGCTACACCTTC,CAWDRGRLGYTF
TRBJ2-1,TRBD2,TRBV4-1,.,TGCGCCAGCAGCCAAGAAAAAGCGGGAGGCCACAATGAGCAGTTCTTC,CASSQEKAGGHNEQFF
TRBJ2-3,TRBD2,TRBV11-2,.,TGTGCCAGCAGCTTCCTTAGCGGGAGCTCAGATACGCAGTATTTT,CASSFLSGSSDTQYF
TRBJ2-5,TRBD2,TRBV20-1,.,TGCAGTGCTAGTATTCCTAGCGGGAGGGACGAGACCCAGTACTTC,CSASIPSGRDETQYF
TRBJ2-7,TRBD1,TRBV12-3/TRBV12-4,.,TGTGCCAGCAGTGGACAGGGTAACGAGCAGTACTTC,CASSGQGNEQYF
TRBJ2-7,TRBD1,TRBV7-9,.,TGTGCCAGCAGCCCGCAACAGGGGGCCTACGAGCAGTACTTC,CASSPQQGAYEQYF
TRBJ2-1,TRBD2,TRBV5-1,.,TGCGCCAGCAGCCTCAGAGGTCGGGGTGGAGCGGGAGTGATTAGCTCCTACAATGAGCAGTTCTTC,CASSLRGRGGAGVISSYNEQFF
TRBJ1-5,.,TRBV5-5,.,TGTGCCAGCAGCTTGGGACCCCAGGGCGGTCAGCCCCAGCATTTT,CASSLGPQGGQPQHF
TRBJ2-2,.,TRBV2,.,TGTGCCAGCAGTCCCAGCGCTGGATTCACCGGGGAGCTGTTTTTT,CASSPSAGFTGELFF
TRBJ1-5,.,TRBV4-1,.,TGCGCCAGCAGCCCGAGCGCGGGGTATCAGCCCCAGCATTTT,CASSPSAGYQPQHF
TRBJ2-2,.,TRBV3-1/TRBV3-2,.,TGTGCCAGCAGCCAAGGAGGTGGGAGGAACACCGGGGAGCTGTTTTTT,CASSQGGGRNTGELFF
TRBJ2-7,TRBD1,TRBV7-2,.,TGTGCCAGCAGCTTAGGGCAGGGGGCCTACGAGCAGTACTTC,CASSLGQGAYEQYF
TRBJ1-6,TRBD1,TRBV30,.,TGTGCCTGGAGTGTTTCTTCACAGGGGAGTGGATCACCCCTCCACTTT,CAWSVSSQGSGSPLHF
TRBJ1-5,TRBD1,TRBV10-3,.,TGTGCCATCAGTGAGGAGACAGGGAGTCAGCATTTT,CAISEETGSQHF
TRBJ2-6,.,TRBV19,.,TGTGCCAGTAGAGCAGGGGCCAGCTCTGGGGCCAACGTCCTGACTTTC,CASRAGASSGANVLTF
TRBJ1-6,.,TRBV27,.,TGTGCCAGCAGCGAGGGTTTTTCACCCCTCCACTTT,CASSEGFSPLHF
TRBJ1-1,TRBD1,TRBV6-5,.,TGTGCCAGCAGTTACGATGCCACAGGGGGAACTGAAGCTTTCTTT,CASSYDATGGTEAFF
TRBJ1-4,.,TRBV10-3,.,TGTGCCATCAGTGAGTCTCGTATGGACAGTGAAAAACTGTTTTTT,CAISESRMDSEKLFF
TRBJ2-7,.,TRBV20-1,.,TGCAGTGCTAGTACTGGACAGACCCTGACCTACGAGCAGTACTTC,CSASTGQTLTYEQYF
TRBJ1-2,.,TRBV10-3,few,TGTGCCATCAGTGGTGAGGATCGCTATGGCTACACCTTC,CAISGEDRYGYTF
TRBJ2-5,.,TRBV3-1/TRBV3-2,.,TGTGCCAGCAGCAGGGCTAGCGAAGAGACCCAGTACTTC,CASSRASEETQYF
TRBJ2-5,.,TRBV19,.,TGTGCCAGTAGTATCGGGGGTTTGGGCATGGAGACCCAGTACTTC,CASSIGGLGMETQYF
TRBJ2-1,TRBD2,TRBV7-8,.,TGTGCCAGCAGCTTCGGCGGGAGAACCAGCGAGCAGTTCTTC,CASSFGGRTSEQFF
TRBJ2-3,TRBD1,TRBV7-3,.,TGTGCCAGCAGCCTGTCAGGGACAGGGAGCAACACAGATACGCAGTATTTT,CASSLSGTGSNTDTQYF
TRBJ1-3,TRBD1,TRBV28,.,TGTGCCAGCAGTACAGGGGGGAACACCATATATTTT,CASSTGGNTIYF
TRBJ2-7,TRBD1,TRBV5-4,.,TGTGCCAGCGGCAAACCGGGGGACAGGGCCTACGAGCAGTACTTC,CASGKPGDRAYEQYF
TRBJ2-7,TRBD1,TRBV15,.,TGTGCCACCAGCAGCGGGACAGGGTATGACGAGCAGTACTTC,CATSSGTGYDEQYF
TRBJ2-5,.,TRBV13,.,TGTGCCAGCAGCTTCAGGGCCGAAGAGACCCAGTACTTC,CASSFRAEETQYF
TRBJ2-7,TRBD1,TRBV7-9,.,TGTGCCAGCAGCCCGGGGGACAGGGGAATCCACGAGCAGTACTTC,CASSPGDRGIHEQYF
TRBJ1-5,.,TRBV19,.,TGTGCCAGTAGTCTTAATACAGGAAACAATCAGCCCCAGCATTTT,CASSLNTGNNQPQHF
TRBJ2-7,TRBD1,TRBV6-6,.,TGTGCCAGCAGTTACGCAGGGGGCAACCGCGAGCAGTACTTC,CASSYAGGNREQYF
TRBJ2-1,.,TRBV6-5,.,TGTGCCAGCAGTTACACCGACAGATACAATGAGCAGTTCTTC,CASSYTDRYNEQFF
TRBJ1-2,.,TRBV6-5,.,TGTGCCAGCAGTTACTCCGGCGCCGGGTATGGCTACACCTTC,CASSYSGAGYGYTF
TRBJ1-1,.,TRBV5-1,.,TGCGCCAGCAGCTTGGGGCAGGGACACACCAGTGAAGCTTTCTTT,CASSLGQGHTSEAFF
TRBJ1-6,.,TRBV27,.,TGTGCCAGCAGCTCGGACAGCGGAAATTCACCCCTCCACTTT,CASSSDSGNSPLHF